This T cell receptor (beta chain) is from a study of OX40 agonist ivuxolimab in advanced cancers. Study-wide background: Every 2 weeks, patients received ivuxolimab intravenously, dosed at 0.01 to 10 mg/kg. Patients with hepatocellular carcinoma, melanoma, renal cell or head and neck cancer made up the dose-escalation patients.

V was pared by 4 bases and J by 9 bases, with 10 bases of the junction left unmatched. Germline loops: CDR1 MNHEY, CDR2 SVGAGI. The length of the CDR3 is 15 residues. TCRdb keeps only in-frame clones here, not all; method: immunoSEQ multiplex PCR. The sample carries about 22,000 clones, about 80% recorded once. Notes on this clone: The antigen remains unidentified.

Study-level findings and limits: Partial responders at 0.1-3.0 mg/kg had among the lowest clonal expansion. Expanded clones were, on average, more numerous among CD8+ T cells than CD4+.

The sample in question was CD4+ or CD8+ T cells sorted from blood, obtained in a trial of the OX40 agonist ivuxolimab. The V call is TRBV6-5, the J call TRBJ2-1; TRBD1 matches at 9 bases. This TCR derives from an adult with an advanced solid tumor such as melanoma, head and neck, liver or kidney cancer. DNA for the CDR3: TGTGCCAGCAGTTTCGGGACAGGGTTATGGGGTGAGCAGTTCTTC. Its translation: CASSFGTGLWGEQFF.